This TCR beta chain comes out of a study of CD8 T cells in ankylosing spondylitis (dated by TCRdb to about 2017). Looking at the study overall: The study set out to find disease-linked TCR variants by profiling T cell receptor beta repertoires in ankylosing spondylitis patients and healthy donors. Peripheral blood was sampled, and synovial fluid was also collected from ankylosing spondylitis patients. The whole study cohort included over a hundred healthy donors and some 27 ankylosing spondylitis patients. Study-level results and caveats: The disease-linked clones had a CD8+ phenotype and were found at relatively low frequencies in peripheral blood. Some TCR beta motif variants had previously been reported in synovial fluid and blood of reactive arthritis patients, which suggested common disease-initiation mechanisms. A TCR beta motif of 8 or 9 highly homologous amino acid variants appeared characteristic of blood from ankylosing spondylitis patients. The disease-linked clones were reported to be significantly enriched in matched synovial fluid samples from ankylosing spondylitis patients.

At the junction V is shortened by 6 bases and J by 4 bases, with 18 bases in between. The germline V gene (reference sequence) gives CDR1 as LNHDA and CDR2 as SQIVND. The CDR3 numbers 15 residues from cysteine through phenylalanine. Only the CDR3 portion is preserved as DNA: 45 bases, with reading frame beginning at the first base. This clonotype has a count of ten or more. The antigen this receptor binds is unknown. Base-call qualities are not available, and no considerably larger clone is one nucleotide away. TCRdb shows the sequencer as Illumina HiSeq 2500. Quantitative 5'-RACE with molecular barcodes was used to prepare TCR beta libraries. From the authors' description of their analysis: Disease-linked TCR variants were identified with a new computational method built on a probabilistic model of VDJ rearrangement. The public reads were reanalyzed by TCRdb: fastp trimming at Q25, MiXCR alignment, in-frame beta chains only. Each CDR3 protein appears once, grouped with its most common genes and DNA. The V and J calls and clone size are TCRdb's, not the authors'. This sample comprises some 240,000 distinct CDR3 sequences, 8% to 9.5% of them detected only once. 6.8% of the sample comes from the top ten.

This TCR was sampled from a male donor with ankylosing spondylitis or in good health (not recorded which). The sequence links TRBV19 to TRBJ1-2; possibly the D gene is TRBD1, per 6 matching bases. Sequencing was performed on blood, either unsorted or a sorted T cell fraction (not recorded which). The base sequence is TGTGCCAGTAGCCGAGGTCGGGGGGGCATCTATGGCTACACCTTC. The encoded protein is CASSRGRGGIYGYTF.